This is a list of T cell receptor beta chains from one sample in a study of technical replicates of blood from a few donors. Assay: immunoSEQ multiplex PCR; the TCRdb copy retains only in-frame clones and omits some. The sample lists about 100,000 clones, 90% to 95% occurring once. Sequences were obtained from T cells isolated from PBMCs. The source is a human donor in good health. The CDR3 runs from the conserved cysteine through the conserved F or W. Each record gives: D gene, J gene, V gene, clone size, CDR3 DNA, CDR3 protein. The D gene is left open where the match is weak. Size values are once, few and many counts, or a class for expanded clones, and some rows have none.

>NA|TRBJ2-7|TRBV5-1|NA
TGCGCCAGCCGAGGGGGCTCCTACGAGCAGTACTTC
CASRGGSYEQYF
>TRBD2|TRBJ2-2|TRBV4-3|NA
TGCGCCAGCAGCCAAGATTGGTTCGAGGGAGGGCCATGGACCGGGGAGCTGTTTTTT
CASSQDWFEGGPWTGELFF
>NA|TRBJ1-3|TRBV27|NA
TGTGCCAGCAGTTTAGGCAGGGCAGGAAACACCATATATTTT
CASSLGRAGNTIYF
>NA|TRBJ2-1|TRBV4-2|NA
TGTGCCAGCAGCCAAGATCCACAGGGTATCAAGAATGAGCAGTTCTTC
CASSQDPQGIKNEQFF
>NA|TRBJ2-7|TRBV21-1|NA
TGTGCCAGCAGCGCAACAAGGGAGTCCTACGAGCAGTACTTC
CASSATRESYEQYF
>TRBD1|TRBJ2-7|TRBV9|NA
TGTGCCAGCAGCTCCCAACGGGACAGGGGTCGCGAGCAGTACTTC
CASSSQRDRGREQYF
>TRBD1|TRBJ1-1|TRBV2|NA
TGTGCCAGTATTAGAGAGACAGGGGAAAGGACTGAAGCTTTCTTT
CASIRETGERTEAFF
>TRBD1|TRBJ2-1|TRBV30|NA
TGTGCCTGGAGAAGGACAGGGGTCTACAATGAGCAGTTCTTC
CAWRRTGVYNEQFF
>TRBD1|TRBJ1-2|TRBV30|NA
TGTGCCTGGGACCCAGACAGGGACTTTAACTATGGCTACACCTTC
CAWDPDRDFNYGYTF
>NA|TRBJ1-1|TRBV5-1|NA
TGCGCCAGCAGCTGGAAACCGGAGACTGAAGCTTTCTTT
CASSWKPETEAFF
>NA|TRBJ1-1|TRBV29-1|once
TGCAGCGTTGCGGATCGGTGGGGCGAGAACACTGAAGCTTTCTTT
CSVADRWGENTEAFF
>NA|TRBJ1-2|TRBV6-6|NA
TGTGCCAGCAAAAAGACGGGACTCTATGGCTACACCTTC
CASKKTGLYGYTF
>TRBD1|TRBJ2-5|TRBV30|NA
TGTGCCTGGAGCGGGGACAGGTCCCAAGAGACCCAGTACTTC
CAWSGDRSQETQYF
>NA|TRBJ1-5|TRBV10-3|once
TGTGCCCCAGAACAGCCCCAGCATTTT
CAPEQPQHF
>NA|TRBJ2-3|TRBV7-2|NA
TGTGCCAGCAGCTTAGTAGGGGATTCCTCATTAGATACGCAGTATTTT
CASSLVGDSSLDTQYF
>TRBD1|TRBJ1-1|TRBV9|few
TGTGCCAGCACTGGGACAGGGGTGAACACTGAAGCTTTCTTT
CASTGTGVNTEAFF